The present TCR beta chain was sequenced within a study of response to subunit inactivated influenza vaccine. Notes on the study in general: Authors suggested each seasonal influenza vaccination recruits few new T cells.

In its sample, this clonotype was seen a few times. Its antigen is as yet unknown. Between the trimmed V and J ends, which lost 5 bases and 5 bases, there was a span of 15 bases. This CDR3 comprises 15 residues. TCRdb redid the calling of the RT-PCR reads with MiXCR, one entry per CDR3 protein. This table has 600,000 to 850,000 distinct CDR3 sequences, around 13% appearing once. This TCR was recovered from a man aged 50 to 59 who received an inactivated influenza vaccine. V usage is TRBV12-3 or TRBV12-4 and J usage is TRBJ2-2; weak D call: TRBD2 (5 bases). The sample here was PBMCs from blood, taken 14 to 15 days before vaccination. The CDR3 DNA sequence: TGTGCCAGCAGTCCCGGGTCCACGGGAACCGGGGAGCTGTTTTTT. Translating it yields CASSPGSTGTGELFF.